The sequence of this T cell receptor beta chain was determined in a study of T-cell reconstitution after alpha-beta-depleted transplantation in children. Findings of the study overall: Surviving recipient cells, namely T cells and thymic progenitors, were the source of high day-60 TCRbeta diversity in some patients. Several hundred expanded graft clones reportedly were the source of alpha-beta T cells about two months after transplant. From newly produced T cells came most of the T-cell counts and diversity one year after transplant.

Looked up from germline, CDR1 is DFQATT and CDR2 is SNEGSKA (reference sequence). Trimming took off 3 bases at V and 2 bases at J, with 20 bases between the two ends. CDR3 size: 16 residues. This clonotype was counted between two and nine times. What it recognizes is unknown. During its preparation, the TCRbeta library received unique molecular identifiers. TCRdb passed the PCR reads through MiXCR, listing each CDR3 protein once. This table has about 640,000 distinct CDR3 sequences, over 10% appearing once. The receptor was isolated from a male patient under 18 who had a stem cell transplant for acute myeloid leukemia, so the T cells may come from the graft donor. The sequences come from PBMCs, mostly from graft donor cells, collected 360 days after TCRalphabeta/CD19-depleted stem cell transplant. V and J are TRBV20-1 and TRBJ2-7; tentative D call: TRBD1 (6 bases). The CDR3 loop is CSARAGTPERTYEQYF. The CDR3 bases are TGCAGTGCTAGGGCCGGGACACCGGAGCGGACCTACGAGCAGTACTTC.